The 17 T cell receptor beta chains presented below share a single source sample, sequenced in a study of T cells in Graves' hyperthyroidism and ophthalmopathy. RNA transcripts provided the source from which TCR beta CDR3 regions were amplified. The TCR CDR3 was amplified in a first-round RT-PCR using the HTBI primer set. Each CDR3 protein gets one entry after TCRdb re-called the multiplex PCR reads with MiXCR. The sample carries 450,000 to 650,000 distinct CDR3 sequences, 13% to 15% recorded once. Sequencing was carried out using blood. These receptors were taken from a woman under 30 with Graves' ophthalmopathy.

There are a few counts of this clonotype. The V gene is TRBV19, the J gene TRBJ2-1; D call uncertain. Germline CDR1 reads LNHDA; CDR2 reads SQIVND (reference sequence). V was shortened by 5 bases and J by 8 bases, with 22 bases between the two germline ends. This CDR3 is 16 amino acids long. CDR3 sequence reads: CASSEDTTAGWDEQFF. CDR3 nucleotides: TGTGCCAGTAGTGAAGACACTACAGCCGGATGGGATGAGCAGTTCTTC. Variable domain in full (rest from reference TRBV19 and TRBJ2-1): DGGITQSPKYLFRKEGQNVTLSCEQNLNHDAMYWYRQDPGQGLRLIYYSQIVNDFQKGDIAEGYSVSREKKESFPLTVTSAQKNPTAFYLCASSEDTTAGWDEQFFGPGTRLTVL.

This clonotype has a count of ten or more. The rearrangement uses TRBV20-1 and TRBJ1-1, with a tentative D call TRBD1 (5 bases). This CDR3 has 13 residues. Germline V lookup: CDR1 DFQATT, CDR2 SNEGSKA (reference sequence). Deletions cut 3 bases from V and 8 bases from J, with 16 bases between. The DNA for the CDR3 is TGCAGTGCTAGGGGCTTGTCAGGGACCGAAGCTTTCTTT. It translates to CSARGLSGTEAFF.

This clonotype showed up many times. The rearrangement uses TRBV28 and TRBJ1-6; no clear D. Per germline, CDR1 MDHEN and CDR2 SYDVKM. The V end lost 4 bases, the J end lost 7 bases, and 11 bases lay between the germline ends. The CDR3 loop spans 14 amino acids. The CDR3 region is CASSWRGGNSPLHF. The CDR3 coding sequence is TGTGCCAGCAGTTGGCGCGGCGGGAATTCACCCCTCCACTTT.

This clonotype appeared a few times. This chain links TRBV6-2 or TRBV6-3 with TRBJ1-1, with 8 bases that match TRBD1. Looked up from germline, CDR1 is MNHEY and CDR2 is SVGEGT. After removal of 4 bases from V and 10 bases from J, the junction contained 8 bases not matched to a gene. The CDR3 runs to 13 residues. CDR3 bases: TGTGCCAGCAGTTTAAGACAGGGGAGAGTAGCTTTCTTT. This codes for CASSLRQGRVAFF.

V gene TRBV5-1 combines with J gene TRBJ2-1; possibly TRBD1 or TRBD2 for D (5 bases each). The CDR3 loop spans 14 amino acids. The germline V gene has CDR1 SGHRS and CDR2 YFSETQ. V lost 3 bases to trimming and J lost 5 bases, with 12 bases between them. As DNA, the CDR3 is TGCGCCAGCAGCTCCCGGGACCACAACAATGAGCAGTTCTTC. It specifies CASSSRDHNNEQFF.

In the case of this clonotype: A junction end diverges from the germline sequence, so it may reflect a read error. This chain connects TRBV4-2 to TRBJ2-2, with 7 bases identical to TRBD1. Germline V gene sequence: CDR1 LGHNA, CDR2 YNFKEQ. The CDR3 has 16 amino acids. CDR3 residues: CASSRGTVANTGELLF. The DNA of the CDR3 is TGTGCCAGCAGCAGGGGGACAGTCGCGAACACCGGGGAGCTGCTTTTT.

This clonotype turned up a few times. The chain couples TRBV27 to TRBJ2-4; possibly TRBD2 for D (5 bases). Trimming shortened V by 3 bases and J by 9 bases, and 12 bases separated the two germline ends. CDR1 MNHEY and CDR2 SMNVEV come from the germline V gene (reference sequence). CDR3 length: 13 amino acids. The CDR3 sequence is CASSFSGSAIQYF. The CDR3 region has the DNA TGTGCCAGCAGTTTTAGTGGGAGCGCCATTCAGTACTTC.

This clonotype was observed many times. The rearrangement uses TRBV7-2 and TRBJ2-7; tentatively, D is TRBD2 (6 bases). Trimming left V 3 bases short and J 2 bases short, with 11 bases between. The CDR3 loop spans 14 amino acids. The germline CDR1 and CDR2 sequences are SGHTA and FQGNSA. The CDR3 protein is CASSFGGTAYEQYF. CDR3 bases: TGTGCCAGCAGCTTTGGAGGGACCGCCTACGAGCAGTACTTC.

This clonotype was counted ten times or more. V usage is TRBV18 and J usage is TRBJ2-1; D tentatively fits TRBD1 or TRBD2 (5 bases each). V gave up 2 bases and J gave up 10 bases, with 9 bases separating them. The CDR3 totals 12 residues. CDR1 is KGHSH and CDR2 is LQKENI in the germline V gene. The CDR3 sequence: CASSPGDREQFF. The DNA for the CDR3 is TGTGCCAGCTCACCAGGGGACCGGGAGCAGTTCTTC.

This clonotype showed up many times. The CDR3 coding sequence is TGCAGTGCTAGAGATCTCGGCGGGAACACAGATACGCAGTATTTT. Encoded protein: CSARDLGGNTDTQYF. The chain combines TRBV20-1 with TRBJ2-3; D perhaps matches TRBD2 (6 bases). V lost 0 bases and J lost 2, with 12 bases in between. The germline CDR1 and CDR2 sequences are DFQATT and SNEGSKA (reference sequence). The CDR3 has 15 amino acids.

Ten or more counts support this clonotype. The chain employs TRBV16 and TRBJ2-5, with D tentatively TRBD2 (5 bases). Germline CDR1 KGHSY, CDR2 FQNENV. This CDR3 is built from 15 residues. The V gene lost 2 bases and the J gene lost 4 bases, with 14 bases spanning the gap. The CDR3 DNA sequence: TGTGCCAGCAGCCAAGGGTCCTTGGCGGGAGAGACCCAGTACTTC. As protein: CASSQGSLAGETQYF.

This clonotype was counted ten times or more. V gene TRBV10-3 combines with J gene TRBJ2-7; the match to TRBD2 covers 8 bases. Germline CDR1 is ENHRY and CDR2 is SYGVKD. The CDR3 has 14 residues. The junction had 4 bases not matched to a gene; V was cut back by 3 bases and J by 3 bases. The CDR3 DNA is TGTGCCATCAGTGAACGGGGGGGAGGCTACGAGCAGTACTTC. Amino acids: CAISERGGGYEQYF.

This clonotype came up a few times. The chain has TRBV6-2 or TRBV6-3 and TRBJ2-3; possibly TRBD1 for D (6 bases). The CDR3 consists of 12 residues. The V end lost 6 bases, the J end lost 7 bases, and 11 bases lay between the germline ends. Germline V gene data show CDR1 as MNHEY and CDR2 as SVGEGT. CDR3 sequence (DNA): TGTGCCAGCAGGAACAGGGTAAATACGCAGTATTTT. It codes for CASRNRVNTQYF.

This clonotype was counted a few times. The chain joins TRBV9 to TRBJ1-2, with D possibly matching TRBD1 (6 bases). CDR3 length: 14 residues. Per germline, CDR1 SGDLS and CDR2 YYNGEE. V was cut by 4 bases and J by 4 bases, with 14 bases left in between. The chain's CDR3 is CASSIRQEGYGYTF. The CDR3 DNA follows: TGTGCCAGCAGCATCCGACAGGAGGGCTATGGCTACACCTTC.

This clonotype was counted ten times or more. V usage is TRBV7-2 and J usage is TRBJ2-3; 8 nucleotides line up with TRBD1. The CDR3 loop spans 14 amino acids. V lost 6 bases and J lost 2; bases outside the gene matches: 4. Germline loops: CDR1 SGHTA, CDR2 FQGNSA. The CDR3 DNA reads TGTGCCAGCAGTCGGACAGGGAACACAGATACGCAGTATTTT. This gives the protein CASSRTGNTDTQYF.

This clonotype was recorded many times. The chain recombines TRBV5-5 with TRBJ2-1; TRBD1 matches 8 bases. Germline values: CDR1 SGHKS, CDR2 YYEKEE (reference sequence). Unmatched junction bases numbered 15, after V lost 4 bases and J lost 3 bases. This CDR3 has 18 amino acids. This chain's CDR3 is CASSPAGTGQMSYNEQFF. CDR3 sequence (DNA): TGTGCCAGCAGCCCCGCCGGGACAGGTCAAATGAGCTACAATGAGCAGTTCTTC.

This clonotype was seen at least ten times. The rearrangement uses TRBV20-1 and TRBJ1-2; maybe TRBD1 (5 bases). Trimming took off 0 bases at V and 0 bases at J, with 11 bases between the two ends. The CDR3 sequence is 15 residues long. Germline V gene lookup returns CDR1 DFQATT and CDR2 SNEGSKA (reference sequence). The CDR3 is CSARDAGLANYGYTF. The CDR3 coding sequence is TGCAGTGCTAGAGATGCGGGACTAGCTAACTATGGCTACACCTTC.